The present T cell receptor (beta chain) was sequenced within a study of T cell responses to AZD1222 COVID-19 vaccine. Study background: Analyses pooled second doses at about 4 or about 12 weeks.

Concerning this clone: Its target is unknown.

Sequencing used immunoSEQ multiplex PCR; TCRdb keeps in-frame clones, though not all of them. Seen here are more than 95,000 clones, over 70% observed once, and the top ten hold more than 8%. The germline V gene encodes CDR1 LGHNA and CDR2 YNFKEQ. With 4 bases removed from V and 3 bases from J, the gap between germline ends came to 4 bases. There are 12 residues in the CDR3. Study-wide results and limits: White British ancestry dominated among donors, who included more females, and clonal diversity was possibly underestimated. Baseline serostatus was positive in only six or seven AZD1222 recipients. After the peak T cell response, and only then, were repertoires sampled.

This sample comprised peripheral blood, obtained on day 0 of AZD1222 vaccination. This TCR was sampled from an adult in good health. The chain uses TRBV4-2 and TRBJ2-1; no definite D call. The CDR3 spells CASSLLYNEQFF. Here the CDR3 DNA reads TGTGCCAGCAGCCTTCTCTACAATGAGCAGTTCTTC.